This is a list of T cell receptor beta chains from one sample in a study of glioma-infiltrating T cells after dendritic cell vaccination. The repertoire was sequenced with immunoSEQ multiplex PCR; TCRdb's copy has only in-frame clones and lacks some. The sample lists roughly 100,000 clones, nearly 90% occurring once. The sample here was blood, taken after dendritic cell vaccination. The receptors shown here come from a human donor with glioblastoma. CDR3s include the opening cysteine and the closing phenylalanine or tryptophan. The D gene is left open where the match is weak. Clone size is stated in some rows and not others, as once, few, many or a class when expanded.

j_call,clone_size,d_call,v_call,cdr3_aa,cdr3_nt
TRBJ2-5,few,NA,TRBV13,CASSPGRGQETQYF,TGTGCCAGCAGCCCCGGAAGGGGCCAAGAGACCCAGTACTTC
TRBJ1-1,NA,TRBD1,TRBV18,CASRDSMNTEAFF,TGTGCCAGCAGGGACAGCATGAACACTGAAGCTTTCTTT
TRBJ1-6,NA,TRBD1,TRBV5-4,CASSLVGQNSPLHF,TGTGCCAGCAGCTTGGTGGGACAGAATTCACCCCTCCACTTT
TRBJ2-1,once,NA,TRBV5-1,CASSLSFLGYNEQFF,TGCGCCAGCAGCTTGAGCTTCCTAGGCTACAATGAGCAGTTCTTC
TRBJ2-7,NA,NA,TRBV5-4,CASSLSADPSYEQYF,TGTGCCAGCAGCTTGTCAGCGGACCCCTCCTACGAGCAGTACTTC
TRBJ2-7,NA,NA,TRBV5-1,CASSLGGGGGLIEQYF,TGCGCCAGCAGCTTGGGCGGTGGAGGGGGCTTAATCGAGCAGTACTTC
TRBJ1-2,NA,NA,TRBV7-9,CASSTDLSYYGYTF,TGTGCCAGCAGCACTGACTTATCCTACTATGGCTACACCTTC
TRBJ1-1,NA,TRBD1,TRBV18,CASSGQVDTEAFF,TGTGCCAGCTCAGGACAGGTCGACACTGAAGCTTTCTTT
TRBJ1-1,NA,NA,TRBV21-1,CASSLRWGGFHAFF,TGTGCCAGCAGCCTGCGCTGGGGGGGTTTTCACGCTTTCTTT
TRBJ2-7,once,NA,TRBV12-5,CASALVGTYEQYF,TGTGCTAGTGCCCTTGTGGGGACATACGAGCAGTACTTC
TRBJ2-3,NA,TRBD2,TRBV11-2,CASSLLWRGGTDTQYF,TGTGCCAGCAGCTTATTGTGGCGGGGGGGCACAGATACGCAGTATTTT
TRBJ2-1,NA,TRBD2,TRBV10-1,CASSESGGTSKQFF,TGCGCCAGCAGTGAGTCGGGGGGGACTAGCAAGCAGTTCTTC
TRBJ2-5,NA,TRBD2,TRBV30,CAWSALAWRETQYF,TGTGCCTGGAGTGCACTAGCGTGGCGGGAGACCCAGTACTTC
TRBJ2-2,NA,NA,TRBV2,CASSEGRGFTGELFF,TGTGCCAGCAGTGAGGGCAGGGGCTTCACCGGGGAGCTGTTTTTT
TRBJ1-1,NA,NA,TRBV25-1,CASSEDSANTEAFF,TGTGCCAGCAGTGAAGACAGCGCGAACACTGAAGCTTTCTTT
TRBJ2-7,NA,NA,TRBV21-1,CASTLAGGSYEQYF,TGTGCCAGCACCTTAGCGGGGGGGAGCTACGAGCAGTACTTC
TRBJ2-7,NA,TRBD2,TRBV4-2,CASSRLSGKRGGYEQYF,TGTGCCAGCAGCCGACTCTCGGGGAAGCGGGGGGGCTACGAGCAGTACTTC
TRBJ1-5,NA,NA,TRBV15,CATSRDSGVGNQPQHF,TGTGCCACCAGCAGAGATTCGGGGGTTGGCAATCAGCCCCAGCATTTT
TRBJ1-2,NA,NA,TRBV19,CASSTSAQTVVTF,TGTGCCAGTAGTACCTCTGCACAGACGGTCGTCACCTTC
TRBJ1-5,NA,TRBD1,TRBV19,CASTKPHGQGTPPNNQPQHF,TGTGCCAGTACTAAACCTCATGGACAGGGTACCCCCCCAAACAATCAGCCCCAGCATTTT
TRBJ2-7,NA,TRBD1,TRBV7-9,CASSLGFTGESSEQYF,TGTGCCAGCAGCTTAGGGTTTACAGGGGAATCCAGCGAGCAGTACTTC
TRBJ1-1,NA,NA,TRBV18,CASSPQEGNTEAFF,TGTGCCAGCTCACCACAGGAGGGGAACACTGAAGCTTTCTTT
TRBJ2-3,NA,NA,TRBV25-1,CASRAGGVADTQYF,TGTGCCAGCAGGGCCGGAGGGGTCGCAGATACGCAGTATTTT
TRBJ1-1,NA,TRBD1,TRBV7-9,CASSIGQGNTEAFF,TGTGCCAGCAGCATAGGACAGGGGAACACTGAAGCTTTCTTT
TRBJ2-3,NA,NA,TRBV4-1,CASSQVRGTNTDTQYF,TGCGCCAGCAGCCAAGTAAGGGGGACAAACACAGATACGCAGTATTTT
TRBJ2-1,few,TRBD2,TRBV11-2,CASGRTSGSYNEQFF,TGTGCCAGCGGTAGGACTAGCGGGAGCTACAATGAGCAGTTCTTC
TRBJ2-2,NA,NA,TRBV5-1,CASSLEASLPGELFF,TGCGCCAGCAGCTTGGAGGCTAGTCTCCCCGGGGAGCTGTTTTTT
TRBJ2-3,NA,TRBD2,TRBV19,CASSTTSGTATQYF,TGTGCCAGTAGTACGACTAGCGGAACCGCAACGCAGTATTTT
TRBJ2-3,NA,TRBD1,TRBV4-2,CASSQGQGVTDTQYF,TGTGCCAGCAGCCAAGGACAGGGGGTAACAGATACGCAGTATTTT
TRBJ2-5,NA,NA,TRBV5-4,CASSLAVRGRETQYF,TGTGCCAGCAGCTTGGCTGTGCGTGGTCGGGAGACCCAGTACTTC
TRBJ2-1,NA,NA,TRBV25-1,CASSEQAGPNTREFF,TGTGCCAGCAGTGAACAGGCGGGACCCAATACCCGTGAATTCTTC
TRBJ1-2,NA,NA,TRBV28,CASSADSNYGYTF,TGTGCCAGCAGTGCGGACAGTAACTATGGCTACACCTTC
TRBJ1-1,once,NA,TRBV7-8,CASSLAGPAGTEAFF,TGTGCCAGCAGCTTGGCAGGGCCGGCAGGCACTGAAGCTTTCTTT
TRBJ2-2,NA,TRBD1,TRBV18,CASSLDRAMTGELFF,TGTGCCAGCTCACTTGACAGGGCAATGACCGGGGAGCTGTTTTTT
TRBJ2-7,NA,TRBD1,TRBV27,CASSFGDRGGEQYF,TGTGCCAGCAGTTTTGGTGACAGGGGAGGCGAGCAGTACTTC
TRBJ2-2,NA,TRBD2,TRBV30,CAWTRLAGTGELFF,TGTGCCTGGACCCGACTAGCTGGGACCGGGGAGCTGTTTTTT
TRBJ2-7,once,TRBD2,TRBV2,CASSDWEREAFGSYEQYF,TGTGCCAGCAGTGATTGGGAGCGGGAGGCTTTCGGCTCCTACGAGCAGTACTTC
TRBJ1-6,NA,TRBD1,TRBV10-3,CAISESRGRGSPLHF,TGTGCCATCAGTGAGTCGAGGGGGCGCGGGTCACCCCTCCACTTT
TRBJ2-5,once,NA,TRBV2,CASSEGAEQTQYF,TGTGCCAGCAGTGAGGGGGCAGAACAGACCCAGTACTTC
TRBJ1-2,NA,NA,TRBV19,CASTFFDSRYGYTF,TGTGCCAGTACCTTCTTTGACAGCCGGTATGGCTACACCTTC
TRBJ1-3,NA,NA,TRBV12-5,CASGLVRGPGGNTIYF,TGTGCTAGTGGTTTGGTACGAGGCCCGGGGGGAAACACCATATATTTT
TRBJ2-1,few,NA,TRBV6-5,CATDPLRSSYNEQFF,TGTGCCACCGACCCCCTCAGGTCCTCCTACAATGAGCAGTTCTTC
TRBJ1-1,few,NA,TRBV6-6,CASSRQVGEAFF,TGTGCCAGCAGTAGACAGGTTGGTGAAGCTTTCTTT
TRBJ1-2,NA,TRBD1,TRBV5-4,CASRRQGAVYGYTF,TGTGCCAGCAGAAGACAGGGGGCGGTGTATGGCTACACCTTC
TRBJ2-5,NA,NA,TRBV5-1,CASSEGGGETQYF,TGCGCCAGCAGCGAGGGGGGAGGGGAGACCCAGTACTTC